The 18 T cell receptor beta chains given below trace back to one sample, sequenced in a study of T cells in localized non-small cell lung cancer. This table comes from immunoSEQ multiplex PCR, and its TCRdb copy is limited to in-frame clones, with some not included. The sample has about 39,000 clones; 70% to 80% are singletons. Sequenced here: PBMCs, sampled before any cancer treatment. All receptors come from a woman aged 35 to 70 with stage II squamous cell lung carcinoma.

The chain is built from TRBV7-2 and TRBJ2-5; D is undetermined. CDR1 is SGHTA, CDR2 FQGNSA, per germline. Trimming stripped 4 bases from V and 5 bases from J, with 8 bases between. CDR3 length: 12 amino acids. CDR3 nucleotide sequence: TGTGCCAGCAGCTACTTGGGGGAGACCCAGTACTTC. Its protein product is CASSYLGETQYF.

This clone appeared a single time. The rearrangement links TRBV19 to TRBJ1-1; D gene unclear. In germline, CDR1 is LNHDA, CDR2 SQIVND (reference sequence). This CDR3 comprises 14 residues. V was cut by 3 bases and J by 7 bases, with 15 bases left in between. The CDR3 DNA is TGTGCCAGTAGTATGGTGGCCGCCGTAAGTGAAGCTTTCTTT. Translation gives CASSMVAAVSEAFF.

The V and J genes are TRBV7-9 and TRBJ2-5; weak D call: TRBD1 (6 bases). Germline V gene lookup returns CDR1 SEHNR and CDR2 FQNEAQ (reference sequence). The CDR3 sequence is 13 residues long. The V end was cut by 6 bases, the J end by 5 bases, with 13 bases between. The CDR3 coding sequence is TGTGCCAGCAGTCAGGGGCTAGTGGAGACCCAGTACTTC. It encodes CASSQGLVETQYF.

The rearrangement uses TRBV6-1 and TRBJ1-2; a possible D gene is TRBD1 (5 bases). Germline V gene data show CDR1 as MNHNS and CDR2 as SASEGT. V lost 5 bases and J lost 4, with 8 bases in between. The CDR3 covers 12 residues. CDR3 in amino acids: CASSIGTYGYTF. CDR3 coding DNA: TGTGCCAGCAGTATCGGGACCTATGGCTACACCTTC.

This chain connects TRBV6-5 to TRBJ2-7; weak D call: TRBD2 (5 bases). The CDR3 is 13 amino acids. Trimming removed 5 bases from V and 6 bases from J, with 14 bases in between. CDR1 is MNHEY, CDR2 SVGAGI, per germline. The CDR3 loop reads CASSPEASREQYF. As DNA, the CDR3 is TGTGCCAGCAGTCCGGAGGCTAGCCGCGAGCAGTACTTC.

This rearrangement joins TRBV18 to TRBJ1-5; perhaps TRBD1 as D (6 bases). V lost 4 bases and J lost 3, with 22 bases in between. The CDR3 consists of 18 residues. CDR1 KGHSH and CDR2 LQKENI come from the germline V gene. CDR3 sequence reads: CASSLLDWGAGNNQPQHF. The CDR3 region has the DNA TGTGCCAGCTCACTACTGGACTGGGGGGCAGGGAACAATCAGCCCCAGCATTTT.

This chain connects TRBV7-9 to TRBJ2-7; D is unclear. The germline V and J ends were trimmed by 4 bases and 4 bases, with 8 bases remaining between them. The CDR3 consists of 12 residues. In germline, CDR1 is SEHNR, CDR2 FQNEAQ (reference sequence). The CDR3 spells CASSSTEYEQYF. CDR3 DNA sequence: TGTGCCAGCAGCTCTACAGAGTACGAGCAGTACTTC.

This clone was counted a few times. The V call is TRBV7-2, the J call TRBJ2-1; 11 positions agree with TRBD2. The CDR3 covers 18 residues. J gave up 1 base and V 1 base, and 6 bases lay outside the gene matches. Per germline, CDR1 SGHTA and CDR2 FQGNSA. The CDR3 nucleotides are TGTGCCAGCAGCTTAGGCGAGCCTAGCGGGAGGTCCTACAATGAGCAGTTCTTC. Its translation is CASSLGEPSGRSYNEQFF.

CDR3 bases: TGTGCCAGCAGTTCTCCGGGGGCCTACGAGCAGTACTTC. This codes for CASSSPGAYEQYF. This rearrangement joins TRBV28 to TRBJ2-7; TRBD2 is a possible D gene (6 bases). V was cut by 4 bases and J by 2 bases, with 9 bases left in between. The CDR3 contains 13 residues. Germline V lookup: CDR1 MDHEN, CDR2 SYDVKM. Looking up the rest from reference TRBV28 and TRBJ2-7 gives the full variable domain: DVKVTQSSRYLVKRTGEKVFLECVQDMDHENMFWYRQDPGLGLRLIYFSYDVKMKEKGDIPEGYSVSREKKERFSLILESASTNQTSMYLCASSSPGAYEQYFGPGTRLTVT.

This chain uses TRBV27 with TRBJ2-3; TRBD2 agrees at 9 bases. Germline values: CDR1 MNHEY, CDR2 SMNVEV (reference sequence). Trimming removed 4 bases from V and 6 bases from J; junction bases left unmatched: 8. The CDR3 is 15 residues long. CDR3 sequence: CASSSRTSATDTQYF. The CDR3, as DNA: TGTGCCAGCAGTTCCCGGACTAGCGCCACCGATACGCAGTATTTT.

The V and J genes are TRBV28 and TRBJ2-2; D is perhaps TRBD1 or TRBD2 (5 bases each). The germline V gene encodes CDR1 MDHEN and CDR2 SYDVKM. The length of the CDR3 is 16 residues. V shed 5 bases and J shed 8 bases, with 21 bases lying between them. CDR3 DNA sequence: TGTGCCAGCAGTCACCCGGGGCTTGATCTTTTAGGGGAGCTGTTTTTT. Residues: CASSHPGLDLLGELFF.

The V call is TRBV27, the J call TRBJ1-2; D might be TRBD1 (6 bases). Germline lookup yields CDR1 MNHEY and CDR2 SMNVEV (reference sequence). V lost 6 bases and J 5 bases, leaving 19 bases between the germline ends. The CDR3 runs 15 residues. Here the CDR3 reads CASSPNPRTAYGYTF. DNA of the CDR3: TGTGCCAGCAGCCCCAACCCTCGGACAGCGTATGGCTACACCTTC.

This rearrangement joins TRBV5-4 to TRBJ2-3; unclear D gene. Germline V gene lookup returns CDR1 SGHNT and CDR2 YYREEE (reference sequence). The ends were cut back, 0 bases at V and 0 bases at J, with 8 bases in the middle. CDR3 length equals 15 residues. The CDR3: CASSLADQSTDTQYF. The CDR3 bases are TGTGCCAGCAGCTTGGCCGATCAAAGCACAGATACGCAGTATTTT.

The genes are TRBV19 and TRBJ2-3; 9 nucleotides agree with TRBD2. The CDR3 extends over 14 amino acids. V lost 6 bases, J lost 3 bases, and 4 bases stayed unmatched. CDR1 and CDR2 (germline): LNHDA, SQIVND (reference sequence). The CDR3 here is CASRGLAGTDTQYF. As DNA, the CDR3 is TGTGCCAGTAGAGGGCTAGCGGGGACAGATACGCAGTATTTT. The whole variable domain, filled in from reference TRBV19 and TRBJ2-3, reads DGGITQSPKYLFRKEGQNVTLSCEQNLNHDAMYWYRQDPGQGLRLIYYSQIVNDFQKGDIAEGYSVSREKKESFPLTVTSAQKNPTAFYLCASRGLAGTDTQYFGPGTRLTVL.

DNA for the CDR3: TGCGCCAGCAGCTTGGCCGGGACTACAAATGAGCAGTTCTTC. Amino acid sequence: CASSLAGTTNEQFF. V gene TRBV5-1 combines with J gene TRBJ2-1; TRBD2 agrees at 7 bases. J was trimmed by 7 bases and V by 0 bases; bases with no gene match: 4. The germline CDR1 and CDR2 sequences are SGHRS and YFSETQ. The CDR3 covers 14 residues.

The chain has TRBV10-3 and TRBJ2-2; TRBD1 matches 9 bases. Germline V gene data show CDR1 as ENHRY and CDR2 as SYGVKD. CDR3 size: 13 residues. V trimming: 6 bases; J trimming: 6 bases; junction bases outside the gene matches: 2. Here the CDR3 reads CAIRGQGPGELFF. CDR3 in DNA: TGTGCCATCAGGGGACAGGGACCCGGGGAGCTGTTTTTT.

This chain links TRBV29-1 with TRBJ1-2, with unresolved D. The CDR3 totals 12 residues. From germline, CDR1 is SQVTM and CDR2 ANQGSEA. The V gene lost 3 bases and the J gene lost 0 bases, with 5 bases spanning the gap. CDR3 loop: CSVDRANYGYTF. CDR3 sequence (DNA): TGCAGCGTTGACAGAGCTAACTATGGCTACACCTTC.

The rearrangement joins TRBV18 to TRBJ1-1; possibly TRBD1 for D (6 bases). CDR3 length: 13 residues. Germline V gene lookup returns CDR1 KGHSH and CDR2 LQKENI. V lost 5 bases to trimming and J lost 1 base, with 8 bases between them. CDR3 loop: CASSRGENTEAFF. CDR3 bases: TGTGCCAGCTCAAGGGGGGAGAACACTGAAGCTTTCTTT. Drawing the rest from reference TRBV18 and TRBJ1-1, the complete variable domain is NAGVMQNPRHLVRRRGQEARLRCSPMKGHSHVYWYRQLPEEGLKFMVYLQKENIIDESGMPKERFSAEFPKEGPSILRIQQVVRGDSAAYFCASSRGENTEAFFGQGTRLTVV.